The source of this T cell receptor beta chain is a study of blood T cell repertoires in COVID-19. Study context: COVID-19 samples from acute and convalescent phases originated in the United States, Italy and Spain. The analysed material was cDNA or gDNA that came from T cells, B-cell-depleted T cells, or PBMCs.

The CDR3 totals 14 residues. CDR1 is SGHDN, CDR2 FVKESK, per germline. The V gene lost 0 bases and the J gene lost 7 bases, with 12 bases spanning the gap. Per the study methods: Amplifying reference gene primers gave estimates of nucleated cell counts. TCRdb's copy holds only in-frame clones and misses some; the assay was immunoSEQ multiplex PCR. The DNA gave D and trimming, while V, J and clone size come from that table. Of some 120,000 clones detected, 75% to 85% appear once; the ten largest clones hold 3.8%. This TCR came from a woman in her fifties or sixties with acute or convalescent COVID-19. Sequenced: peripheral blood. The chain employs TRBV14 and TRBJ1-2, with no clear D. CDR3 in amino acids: CASSQERGPVGYTF. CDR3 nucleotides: TGTGCCAGCAGCCAAGAGAGAGGCCCCGTTGGCTACACCTTC.